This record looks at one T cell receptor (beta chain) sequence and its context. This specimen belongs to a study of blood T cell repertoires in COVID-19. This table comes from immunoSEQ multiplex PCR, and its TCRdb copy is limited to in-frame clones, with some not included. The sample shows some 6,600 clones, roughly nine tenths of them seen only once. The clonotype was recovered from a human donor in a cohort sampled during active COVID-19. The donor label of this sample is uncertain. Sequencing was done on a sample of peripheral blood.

The CDR3 is CASSPAVRPGRGSPLHF. CDR3 sequence (DNA): TGTGCCAGCTCACCCGCAGTTCGGCCGGGAAGAGGGTCACCCCTCCACTTT. This chain uses TRBV18 with TRBJ1-6; D is unresolved. From germline, CDR1 is KGHSH and CDR2 LQKENI. Between the trimmed V and J ends, which lost 3 bases and 10 bases, there was a span of 22 bases. The CDR3 length is 17 residues.